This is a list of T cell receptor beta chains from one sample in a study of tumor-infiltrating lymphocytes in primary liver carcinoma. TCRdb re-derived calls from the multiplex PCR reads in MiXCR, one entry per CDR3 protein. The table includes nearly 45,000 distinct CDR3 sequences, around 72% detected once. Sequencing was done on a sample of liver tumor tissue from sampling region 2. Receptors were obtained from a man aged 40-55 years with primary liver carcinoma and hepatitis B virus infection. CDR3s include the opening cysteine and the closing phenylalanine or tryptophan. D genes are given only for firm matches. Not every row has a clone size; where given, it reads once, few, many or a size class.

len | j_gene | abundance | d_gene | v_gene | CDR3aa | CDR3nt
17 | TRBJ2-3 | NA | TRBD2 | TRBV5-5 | CANSPTGTSGSGDTQYF | TGTGCCAACAGCCCGACCGGGACTAGCGGGAGTGGAGATACACAGTATTTT
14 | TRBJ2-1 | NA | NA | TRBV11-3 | CASSLGFSISEQFF | TGTGCCAGCAGCTTAGGGTTCAGCATCAGTGAGCAGTTCTTC
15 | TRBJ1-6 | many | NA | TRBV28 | CASSLGLTNNSPLHF | TGTGCCAGCAGTTTGGGTTTAACAAATAATTCACCCCTCCACTTT
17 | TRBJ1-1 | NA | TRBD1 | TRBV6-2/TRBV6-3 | CTSSLPGAGGPNTEAFF | TGTACCAGCAGCCTACCCGGGGCAGGGGGGCCGAACACTGAAGCTTTCTTT
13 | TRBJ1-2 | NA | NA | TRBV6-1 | CASIPQGTGGYTF | TGTGCCAGCATCCCCCAGGGGACCGGTGGCTACACCTTC
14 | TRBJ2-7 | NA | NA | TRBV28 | CACSSGTGMLEQYF | TGTGCCTGCAGTTCTGGCACAGGGATGCTCGAGCAGTACTTC
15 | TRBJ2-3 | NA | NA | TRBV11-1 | CVSSLPRESTDRQYF | TGTGTCAGCAGTTTGCCAAGGGAGAGCACAGATAGGCAGTATTTT
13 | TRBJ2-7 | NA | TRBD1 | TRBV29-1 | CNVAPTGLHEQYF | TGTAACGTCGCCCCGACAGGGCTCCACGAGCAGTACTTC
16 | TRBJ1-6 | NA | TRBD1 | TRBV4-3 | CASSHLTGQGGPPLYF | TGCGCCAGCAGCCATCTAACTGGACAGGGTGGGCCACCCCTCTACTTT
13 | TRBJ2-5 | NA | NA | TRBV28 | CASRRLGPETQYF | TGTGCCAGCCGCCGACTAGGACCAGAGACCCAGTACTTC
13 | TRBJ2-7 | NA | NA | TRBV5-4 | CVSSLGGTYEQYF | TGTGTCAGCAGCTTGGGGGGTACCTACGAGCAATACTTC
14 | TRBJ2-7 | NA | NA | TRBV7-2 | CASGSSPGAYEQYF | TGTGCCAGCGGTTCCAGCCCCGGGGCCTACGAGCAGTACTTC
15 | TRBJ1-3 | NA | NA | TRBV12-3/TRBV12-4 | CAGSLEAATGNTIYF | TGTGCCGGCAGTTTAGAGGCAGCAACAGGAAACACCATATATTTT
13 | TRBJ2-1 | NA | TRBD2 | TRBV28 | CASRIRGGNEQFF | TGTGCCAGCCGGATACGGGGGGGCAATGAACAGTTCTTC
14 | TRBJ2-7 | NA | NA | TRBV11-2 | CASRSNRNSYEEYF | TGTGCCAGCAGATCTAACAGGAATTCCTACGAGGAGTACTTC